One and the same sample provided the 21 T cell receptor beta chains below, sequenced in a study of post-analysis software for immune sequencing data. Their antigen targets remain unknown. Study findings and constraints: TRBV5-6, TRBV5-1 and TRBV20-1 belonged to a set of about 5 TRBV segments that were more frequent in patients than controls.

Unique molecular identifiers featured in each of the TCR beta cDNA libraries. TCRdb reanalysed the PCR reads using MiXCR and keeps one entry per CDR3 protein. The sample contains roughly 700,000 distinct CDR3 sequences, just under 30% of which appear only once. The sequenced material came from blood. These receptors came from a girl aged 5-17 years with multiple sclerosis.

The V call is TRBV7-9, the J call TRBJ1-2, with no clear D. V was shortened by 1 base and J by 7 bases, with 13 bases between the two germline ends. The germline V gene encodes CDR1 SEHNR and CDR2 FQNEAQ (reference sequence). The CDR3 is 14 amino acids. For the CDR3, the DNA is TGTGCCAGCAGCTTAGTCCAGGCCTATAGTGGCTACACCTTC. Translating it yields CASSLVQAYSGYTF. The variable domain in full, with the rest retrieved from reference TRBV7-9 and TRBJ1-2, is DTGVSQNPRHKITKRGQNVTFRCDPISEHNRLYWYRQTLGQGPEFLTYFQNEAQLEKSRLLSDRFSAERPKGSFSTLEIQRTEQGDSAMYLCASSLVQAYSGYTFGSGTRLTVV.

This sequence joins TRBV18 and TRBJ1-1, with D possibly being TRBD1 (5 bases). V dropped 8 bases and J dropped 4 bases, with 14 bases sitting between them. The CDR3 totals 13 residues. Per the germline V gene, CDR1 is KGHSH and CDR2 is LQKENI. The CDR3 region has the DNA TGTGCCAGCAGCCCCCTCGGGGGCACTGAAGCTTTCTTT. It encodes CASSPLGGTEAFF.

This clonotype was seen repeatedly, ten times or more. This rearrangement joins TRBV29-1 to TRBJ1-2; D unresolved. V lost 3 bases, J lost 7 bases, and 9 bases lay in between. This CDR3 has 11 amino acids. In germline, CDR1 is SQVTM, CDR2 ANQGSEA. The CDR3 coding sequence is TGCAGCGTTGACCGGGAAGGTGGCTACACCTTC. Protein sequence: CSVDREGGYTF. The whole variable domain, remainder taken from reference TRBV29-1 and TRBJ1-2, is SAVISQKPSRDICQRGTSLTIQCQVDSQVTMMFWYRQQPGQSLTLIATANQGSEATYESGFVIDKFPISRPNLTFSTLTVSNMSPEDSSIYLCSVDREGGYTFGSGTRLTVV.

V and J are TRBV2 and TRBJ2-3; D call uncertain. Germline V gene sequence: CDR1 SNHLY, CDR2 FYNNEI. V lost 7 bases, J lost 2 bases, and 16 bases lay in between. The length of the CDR3 is 15 residues. CDR3 in DNA: TGTGCCAGCAAGGTAACCAGCCCTCTCACAGATACGCAGTATTTT. Residues: CASKVTSPLTDTQYF.

V is TRBV5-1 and J is TRBJ2-3; the D is unclear. In germline, CDR1 is SGHRS, CDR2 YFSETQ. V was clipped by 2 bases and J by 8 bases, with 9 bases between them. The CDR3 has 12 amino acids. CDR3 protein: CASSFLDSTQYF. In DNA, the CDR3 is TGCGCCAGCAGCTTTTTAGATTCTACGCAGTATTTT.

This clonotype turned up a few times. J is TRBJ1-1 and V is TRBV28; D may be TRBD1 (5 bases). This CDR3 has 15 residues. Trimming took 3 bases from V and 5 from J, leaving 16 bases between them. Germline values: CDR1 MDHEN, CDR2 SYDVKM. The CDR3, as DNA: TGTGCCAGCAGTTTTGGCAGGGCGGGTCGTACTGAAGCTTTCTTT. Its protein is CASSFGRAGRTEAFF.

This clonotype was counted a few times. This chain links TRBV29-1 with TRBJ1-1, with D hard to call. Germline V gene lookup returns CDR1 SQVTM and CDR2 ANQGSEA. Trimming removed 8 bases from V and 5 bases from J, with 18 bases in between. The CDR3 is made up of 13 amino acids. CDR3 sequence reads: CSSRRGRATEAFF. CDR3 DNA: TGCAGCTCGCGTCGCGGGCGCGCTACTGAAGCTTTCTTT.

This clonotype was picked up a small number of times. This chain joins TRBV27 and TRBJ2-1; 10 bases are a match to TRBD1. V lost 5 bases, J lost 9 bases, and 10 bases stayed unmatched. The CDR3 runs 15 residues. Germline CDR1 and CDR2: MNHEY and SMNVEV (reference sequence). The DNA for the CDR3 is TGTGCCAGCAGTATGGGACAGGGGCGTCGAGGTGAGCAGTTCTTC. It encodes CASSMGQGRRGEQFF.

This clonotype has just a few counts. This chain uses TRBV12-3 or TRBV12-4 with TRBJ1-5, with 9 bases that match TRBD1. The CDR3 is made up of 16 amino acids. Trimming at V came to 8 bases and at J to 1 base, leaving 9 bases not matched to a gene. For the CDR3, the DNA is TGTGCCAGCGGGAACAGGGGGCGGGAGAGCAATCAGCCCCAGCATTTT. Residues: CASGNRGRESNQPQHF.

CDR3: CSGTQGLYNEQFF. DNA of the CDR3: TGCAGTGGGACACAGGGACTCTACAATGAGCAGTTCTTC. J is TRBJ2-1 and V is TRBV20-1, with D perhaps assigned TRBD1 or TRBD2 (6 bases each). There are 13 residues in the CDR3. Per germline, CDR1 DFQATT and CDR2 SNEGSKA (reference sequence). The germline V and J ends were trimmed by 7 bases and 3 bases, with 13 bases remaining between them.

The V gene is TRBV20-1, the J gene TRBJ2-7; 9 positions match TRBD1. V was clipped by 1 base and J by 4 bases; unmatched bases: 5. Germline CDR1 is DFQATT and CDR2 is SNEGSKA (reference sequence). The CDR3 is 14 residues long. The CDR3 sequence is CSARGGQGSYEQYF. The CDR3 region has the DNA TGCAGTGCTAGAGGGGGACAGGGTTCTTACGAGCAGTACTTC.

This clonotype was recorded only once. This sequence joins TRBV29-1 and TRBJ1-1, with 8 nucleotides matching TRBD1. Trimming at V came to 7 bases and at J to 6 bases, leaving 7 bases not matched to a gene. The CDR3 extends over 12 amino acids. CDR1 is SQVTM, CDR2 ANQGSEA, per germline. CDR3 DNA sequence: TGCAGCGCCCTCGGACAGGGCGCTGAAGCTTTCTTT. The encoded protein is CSALGQGAEAFF.

The CDR3: CSARDGGPSNQPQHF. The CDR3 DNA reads as TGCAGTGCTAGAGATGGGGGGCCTAGCAATCAGCCCCAGCATTTT. This rearrangement joins TRBV20-1 to TRBJ1-5; D might be TRBD1 (6 bases). Trimming pared 0 bases from V and 0 bases from J, leaving 9 bases between. Per the germline V gene, CDR1 is DFQATT and CDR2 is SNEGSKA (reference sequence). This CDR3 spans 15 amino acids.

The chain links TRBV5-5 to TRBJ2-2; D not certain. Germline assignment: CDR1 SGHKS and CDR2 YYEKEE (reference sequence). V was clipped by 1 base and J by 8 bases, with 9 bases between them. CDR3 length: 13 residues. CDR3 amino acids: CASSLPTAGELFF. CDR3 nucleotide sequence: TGTGCCAGCAGCTTGCCGACGGCTGGGGAGCTGTTTTTT.

This clonotype has only a few counts. The chain joins TRBV12-3 or TRBV12-4 to TRBJ1-1, with D unclear. This CDR3 is built from 13 residues. V gave up 2 bases and J gave up 7 bases, with 11 bases separating them. Written as DNA, the CDR3 is TGTGCCAGCAGTTTAACATTCGGTCGTGAAGCTTTCTTT. The encoded protein is CASSLTFGREAFF.

The chain employs TRBV6-5 and TRBJ1-1; unclear D gene. CDR3 length: 13 residues. V lost 5 bases and J 5 bases, leaving 12 bases between the germline ends. Germline V gene lookup returns CDR1 MNHEY and CDR2 SVGAGI. CDR3 amino acids: CASSRPGRTEAFF. The CDR3 region has the DNA TGTGCCAGCAGTCGGCCCGGGCGGACTGAAGCTTTCTTT.

The sample holds a few counts of this clonotype. This chain's CDR3 is CASSSSSEQYF. The CDR3 coding sequence is TGTGCCAGCAGCTCCTCCTCGGAGCAGTACTTC. The chain links TRBV7-2 to TRBJ2-5; D is ambiguous. CDR1 and CDR2 from the germline V gene are SGHTA and FQGNSA. Trimming left V 4 bases short and J 11 bases short, with 11 bases between. The CDR3 has 11 residues.

The gene calls are TRBV5-1 and TRBJ1-4; TRBD1 aligns across 7 bases. The germline V gene has CDR1 SGHRS and CDR2 YFSETQ. CDR3 length: 14 amino acids. The V gene end was trimmed by 4 bases and the J gene end by 8 bases; junction bases not matched to a gene: 8. The CDR3 sequence is CASSPFLTGEKLFF. The CDR3 bases are TGCGCCAGCAGCCCTTTTTTGACAGGGGAAAAACTGTTTTTT.

This clonotype has just a few counts. The chain couples TRBV12-3 or TRBV12-4 to TRBJ2-3; TRBD2 aligns across 10 bases. Trimming cost V 8 bases and J 6 bases; bases outside gene matches: 8. The CDR3 has 14 residues. The CDR3: CASLSGGDYDTQYF. CDR3 DNA sequence: TGTGCCAGCCTAAGCGGGGGGGACTACGATACGCAGTATTTT.

This clonotype was counted only a few times. V is TRBV6-5 and J is TRBJ2-3; TRBD2 matches 8 bases. The trim removed 4 bases at V and 3 bases at J, leaving 6 bases unmatched. Per the germline V gene, CDR1 is MNHEY and CDR2 is SVGAGI. The CDR3 consists of 15 residues. DNA of the CDR3: TGTGCCAGCAGTTTACTAGCGGAAAAGACAGATACGCAGTATTTT. This encodes CASSLLAEKTDTQYF.

This clonotype has more than one count but fewer than ten. This chain uses TRBV9 with TRBJ2-2, with D uncertain. With 1 base removed from V and 0 bases from J, the gap between germline ends came to 4 bases. Germline CDR1 reads SGDLS; CDR2 reads YYNGEE. The CDR3 loop spans 14 amino acids. CDR3 nucleotide sequence: TGTGCCAGCAGCGTATCCACGAACACCGGGGAGCTGTTTTTT. Protein: CASSVSTNTGELFF.